One sample yielded the 26 T cell receptor beta chains listed below, sequenced in a study of vaccination effects on CD4 cells after COVID-19 (dated by TCRdb to between 2022 and 2023). Library method: the immunoSEQ multiplex PCR assay. In TCRdb, the immuneACCESS table is reduced to in-frame sequences with V and J assigned. These tables do not hold every clone; where another copy was compared, an unresolved V gene accounts for under half, and the others remain unexplained. A total of tens of thousands of clones appear in this sample, roughly 70% of them only once. Approximately 8.8% of the sample is held by the ten biggest clonotypes. To identify antigen-specific CD4+ T cell clonotypes by their expansion, the ViraFEST assay first stimulated PBMC with viral peptide pools and then applied TCR sequencing. After less than 13 days of culture, CD4+ T cells were isolated with the EasySep CD4+ T cell isolation kit. Two doses of either the BNT162b2 or the mRNA-1273 mRNA SARS-CoV-2 vaccine were administered to participants.

Their antigens are not known. This material consisted of CD4+ T cells from PBMCs cultured with HCoV-NL63 spike peptides, taken after COVID-19 vaccination. According to the study, the label for this sample's cell subset or site signals: HCoV-NL63 spike overlapping peptide pool stimulation. Receptors originate from a human donor who received a COVID-19 vaccine.

This clone has only one observation. The V call is TRBV9, the J call TRBJ1-3, with 7 nucleotides matching TRBD1. Trimming took 4 bases from V and 3 from J; bases not matched to a gene: 7. This CDR3 has 15 amino acids. Looked up from germline, CDR1 is SGDLS and CDR2 is YYNGEE. In nucleotides, the CDR3 is TGTGCCAGCAGCATTAGGACAGGAATTGGAAACACCATATATTTT. Translated, it gives CASSIRTGIGNTIYF.

The gene calls are TRBV20-1 and TRBJ2-6; D is ambiguous. CDR3 length: 12 amino acids. Germline CDR1 reads DFQATT; CDR2 reads SNEGSKA (reference sequence). Trimming stripped 6 bases from V and 1 base from J, with 4 bases between. The CDR3 sequence: CSASSGANVLTF. For the CDR3, the DNA is TGCAGTGCGAGTTCTGGGGCCAACGTCCTGACTTTC.

This chain links TRBV3-1 (or the pseudogene TRBV3-2) with TRBJ1-4; tentative D call: TRBD1 (6 bases). This CDR3 has 15 amino acids. Germline V lookup: CDR1 LGHDT, CDR2 YNNKEL (reference sequence). The V gene lost 3 bases and the J gene lost 4 bases, with 12 bases spanning the gap. The DNA of the CDR3 is TGTGCCAGCAGCCAGTCCTCAGGGGATAATGAAAAACTGTTTTTT. Its protein product is CASSQSSGDNEKLFF.

The chain employs TRBV5-1 and TRBJ2-1; a weak D match, TRBD1 (5 bases). Trimming left V 4 bases short and J 3 bases short, with 29 bases between. Germline V CDR1 and CDR2: SGHRS, YFSETQ. The CDR3 has 20 amino acids. Here the CDR3 reads CASSPLYIRTLKRDYNEQFF. The CDR3 DNA reads as TGCGCCAGCAGCCCCCTTTATATAAGGACACTCAAAAGGGACTACAATGAGCAGTTCTTC. The full variable domain, rest sourced from reference TRBV5-1 and TRBJ2-1, is KAGVTQTPRYLIKTRGQQVTLSCSPISGHRSVSWYQQTPGQGLQFLFEYFSETQRNKGNFPGRFSGRQFSNSRSEMNVSTLELGDSALYLCASSPLYIRTLKRDYNEQFFGPGTRLTVL.

The rearrangement links TRBV4-1 to TRBJ2-7, with TRBD1 as a possible D gene (5 bases). The germline gives CDR1 MGHRA, CDR2 YSYEKL. V shed 2 bases and J shed 5 bases, with 10 bases lying between them. The CDR3 is made up of 13 amino acids. The CDR3 protein is CASSQISQDEQYF. The CDR3 bases are TGCGCCAGCAGCCAAATTTCACAGGACGAGCAGTACTTC.

The rearrangement joins TRBV18 to TRBJ2-2; D uncertain. Germline CDR1 KGHSH, CDR2 LQKENI. V lost 1 base to trimming and J lost 1 base, with 10 bases between them. This CDR3 spans 16 amino acids. CDR3 in amino acids: CASSPQEWVNTGELFF. CDR3 coding DNA: TGTGCCAGCTCACCACAGGAATGGGTGAACACCGGGGAGCTGTTTTTT.

CDR3 region: CASSSGTKNTGELFF. The CDR3 bases are TGTGCCAGCAGCTCAGGGACGAAGAACACCGGGGAGCTGTTTTTT. V usage is TRBV7-2 and J usage is TRBJ2-2; D might be TRBD1 or TRBD2, each matching 5 bases. Trimming pared 4 bases from V and 1 base from J, leaving 10 bases between. Per germline, CDR1 SGHTA and CDR2 FQGNSA. The CDR3 is made up of 15 amino acids.

This sequence joins TRBV14 and TRBJ1-1, with unresolved D. The CDR3 is made up of 12 amino acids. From germline, CDR1 is SGHDN and CDR2 FVKESK. V lost 4 bases, J lost 12 bases, and 15 bases lay in between. Written as DNA, the CDR3 is TGTGCCAGCAGCCTCACATGGCAGGCTACTTTCTTT. It codes for CASSLTWQATFF.

This sequence joins TRBV10-3 and TRBJ1-1, with a tentative D call TRBD1 (6 bases). This CDR3 has 14 residues. Germline V gives CDR1 ENHRY, CDR2 SYGVKD. Trimming took 4 bases from V and 1 from J, leaving 10 bases between them. DNA of the CDR3: TGTGCCATCAGTGCCCAGGACAGGAACACTGAAGCTTTCTTT. As protein: CAISAQDRNTEAFF.

The chain uses TRBV6-2 or TRBV6-3 and TRBJ2-1; D might be TRBD2 (6 bases). Germline V gives CDR1 MNHEY, CDR2 SVGEGT. The CDR3 consists of 16 residues. Trimming pared 5 bases from V and 7 bases from J, leaving 21 bases between. CDR3 amino acids: CASSPSRGGGNNEQFF. CDR3 coding DNA: TGTGCCAGCAGTCCCTCGCGGGGAGGAGGGAATAATGAGCAGTTCTTC.

This clone occurred a few times. The V gene is TRBV5-1, the J gene TRBJ2-7; no clear D. V lost 0 bases to trimming and J lost 0 bases, with 7 bases between them. The CDR3 length is 14 residues. The germline CDR1 and CDR2 sequences are SGHRS and YFSETQ. Here the CDR3 reads CASSLESYSYEQYF. The DNA for the CDR3 is TGCGCCAGCAGCTTGGAGTCCTACTCCTACGAGCAGTACTTC.

The V and J genes are TRBV30 and TRBJ1-2, with 9 bases fitting TRBD1. The CDR3 totals 13 residues. Losses at the gene ends were 4 bases for V and 4 bases for J; bases not matched to a gene: 4. CDR1 and CDR2 (germline): GTSNPN, SVGIG (reference sequence). The CDR3 region has the DNA TGTGCCTGGACCCGGGACAGGGCCTATGGCTACACCTTC. Translation gives CAWTRDRAYGYTF.

J is TRBJ1-2 and V is TRBV5-1; no clear D gene. Deletions cut 3 bases from V and 7 bases from J, with 13 bases between. This CDR3 has 13 residues. Germline V gene data show CDR1 as SGHRS and CDR2 as YFSETQ. The CDR3 loop is CASSSDGLLGYTF. Written as DNA, the CDR3 is TGCGCCAGCAGCTCGGACGGACTTCTTGGCTACACCTTC.

The chain recombines TRBV4-1 with TRBJ1-1; a weak D match, TRBD1 (6 bases). The CDR3 consists of 16 residues. From germline, CDR1 is MGHRA and CDR2 YSYEKL. Trimming left V 5 bases short and J 6 bases short, with 22 bases between. CDR3 amino acids: CASSSTGGGIDPEAFF. CDR3 DNA: TGCGCCAGCAGCTCCACGGGGGGGGGCATTGACCCTGAAGCTTTCTTT.

The chain combines TRBV25-1 with TRBJ1-4; D is perhaps TRBD1 (6 bases). V lost 2 bases to trimming and J lost 8 bases, with 18 bases between them. In germline, CDR1 is MGHDK, CDR2 SYGVNS. CDR3 length equals 16 residues. The CDR3 is CASSEPLGGLEEKLFF. The CDR3 region has the DNA TGTGCCAGCAGTGAACCGCTCGGGGGGCTGGAGGAAAAACTGTTTTTT.

The rearrangement uses TRBV10-2 and TRBJ1-1; possible D gene TRBD1, 6 bases. Trimming left V 2 bases short and J 3 bases short, with 13 bases between. The CDR3 is 15 residues long. Germline CDR1 is WSHSY and CDR2 is SAAADI. For the CDR3, the DNA is TGCGCCAGCAGTGAGCCCCCTAGGGGGGACACTGAAGCTTTCTTT. Amino acid sequence: CASSEPPRGDTEAFF.

The V and J genes are TRBV21-1 and TRBJ2-5; the D call of TRBD1 is as the table states it, not checked on the DNA. TRBV21-1 counts as a pseudogene. CDR3 length equals 16 residues. The CDR3 region is CASIIRTGPLQETQYF. CDR3 sequence (DNA): TGTGCCAGCATTATCAGGACAGGGCCGCTTCAAGAGACCCAGTACTTC.

The rearrangement joins TRBV7-9 to TRBJ1-6; tentatively, D is TRBD1 (6 bases). CDR1 and CDR2 from the germline V gene are SEHNR and FQNEAQ (reference sequence). V was clipped by 10 bases and J by 0 bases, with 19 bases between them. This CDR3 contains 17 residues. The CDR3 DNA sequence: TGTGCCATAATTCAACAGGGACAAAGCTCCTATAATTCACCCCTCCACTTT. This translates into CAIIQQGQSSYNSPLHF.

The chain couples TRBV5-1 to TRBJ2-7, with 11 bases lining up with TRBD1. V lost 2 bases, J lost 4 bases, and 5 bases stayed unmatched. Germline V gene lookup returns CDR1 SGHRS and CDR2 YFSETQ. The CDR3 loop spans 15 amino acids. CDR3 nucleotide sequence: TGCGCCAGCAGCTTCCCGGGACAGGGGGTTTACGAGCAGTACTTC. It is translated as CASSFPGQGVYEQYF. Supplemented by reference TRBV5-1 and TRBJ2-7, the full variable domain reads KAGVTQTPRYLIKTRGQQVTLSCSPISGHRSVSWYQQTPGQGLQFLFEYFSETQRNKGNFPGRFSGRQFSNSRSEMNVSTLELGDSALYLCASSFPGQGVYEQYFGPGTRLTVT.

This chain joins TRBV3-1 (or the pseudogene TRBV3-2) and TRBJ1-1; D remains ambiguous. From germline, CDR1 is LGHDT and CDR2 YNNKEL (reference sequence). The V end was cut by 1 base, the J end by 2 bases, with 17 bases between. The CDR3 loop spans 17 amino acids. The CDR3 here is CASSQGFGSLINTEAFF. The CDR3 DNA reads TGTGCCAGCAGCCAAGGTTTCGGGTCCCTTATCAACACTGAAGCTTTCTTT.

V and J are TRBV2 and TRBJ2-7, with 11 bases identical to TRBD2. Germline CDR1 reads SNHLY; CDR2 reads FYNNEI. V lost 0 bases, J lost 5 bases, and 12 bases stayed unmatched. This CDR3 contains 18 residues. The CDR3 DNA follows: TGTGCCAGCAGTGAAGCGGAACTAGCGGGGGACCTCAGGGACGAGCAGTACTTC. Residues: CASSEAELAGDLRDEQYF.

The chain uses TRBV5-1 and TRBJ1-1; maybe TRBD1 (6 bases). V lost 5 bases and J 7 bases, leaving 18 bases between the germline ends. Germline values: CDR1 SGHRS, CDR2 YFSETQ. The CDR3 extends over 14 amino acids. The CDR3 protein is CASRNKNREGEAFF. DNA for the CDR3: TGCGCCAGCAGGAATAAAAACAGGGAGGGTGAAGCTTTCTTT.

The J gene is TRBJ1-3, the V gene TRBV3-1 (or the pseudogene TRBV3-2); TRBD1 matches 8 bases. The CDR3 length is 17 residues. In germline, CDR1 is LGHDT, CDR2 YNNKEL (reference sequence). V gave up 1 base and J gave up 2 bases; unmatched junction bases: 7. The CDR3 region has the DNA TGTGCCAGCAGCCAAGGGTGGACAGGGTCTACTGGAAACACCATATATTTT. Its translation: CASSQGWTGSTGNTIYF.

CDR3 protein: CASSNARERDYEQYF. DNA for the CDR3: TGCGCCAGCAGTAACGCGCGGGAGAGGGACTACGAGCAGTACTTC. V and J are TRBV10-1 and TRBJ2-7; TRBD2 matches at 7 bases. V shed 5 bases and J 3 bases; nucleotides not matched to a gene: 10. The CDR3 sequence is 15 residues long. The germline gives CDR1 WNHNN, CDR2 SYGVQD (reference sequence).

The chain recombines TRBV7-9 with TRBJ1-5, with D possibly matching TRBD1 (5 bases). CDR1 and CDR2 from the germline V gene are SEHNR and FQNEAQ (reference sequence). This CDR3 spans 13 amino acids. With 5 bases removed from V and 6 bases from J, the gap between germline ends came to 11 bases. CDR3 bases: TGTGCCAGCAGCGCACAGGTAGGTCAGCCCCAGCATTTT. It is translated as CASSAQVGQPQHF.

This chain connects TRBV6-4 to TRBJ2-2; 7 bases align to TRBD2. V dropped 5 bases and J dropped 4; count of bases not matched to a gene: 1. Germline CDR1 reads MRHNA; CDR2 reads SNTAGT. The CDR3 has 13 residues. The CDR3 DNA sequence: TGTGCCAGCAGTACTAGCGCCACCGGGGAGCTGTTTTTT. As protein: CASSTSATGELFF.